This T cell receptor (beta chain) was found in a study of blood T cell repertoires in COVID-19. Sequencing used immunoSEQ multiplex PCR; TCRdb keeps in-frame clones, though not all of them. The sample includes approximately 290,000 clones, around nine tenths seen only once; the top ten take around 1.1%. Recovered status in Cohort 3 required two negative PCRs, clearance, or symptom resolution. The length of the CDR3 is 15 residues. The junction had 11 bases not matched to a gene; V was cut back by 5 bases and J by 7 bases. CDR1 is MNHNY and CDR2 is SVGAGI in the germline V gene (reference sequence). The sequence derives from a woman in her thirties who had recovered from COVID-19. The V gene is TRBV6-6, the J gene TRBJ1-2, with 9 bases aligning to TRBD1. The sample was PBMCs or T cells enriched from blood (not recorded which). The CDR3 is CASSRQGEFYGGYTF. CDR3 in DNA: TGTGCCAGCAGTCGACAGGGGGAGTTTTATGGTGGCTACACCTTC.